The next 32 T cell receptor beta chains were all read from a single sample in a study of regulatory T cells in long-lasting Graves disease. Sequencing libraries for TCR beta were prepared with iRepertoire HTBI primers and Arm-PCR of CDR3 regions. Using its own MiXCR run on the multiplex PCR reads, TCRdb lists one record per CDR3 protein. The repertoire holds about 200,000 distinct CDR3 sequences, around 19% seen once, with roughly 10% in the top ten. Specified time point: newly diagnosed GD, antithyroid drugs for less than 3 months. Extracted RNA from PBMCs served as the source of the TCR library. In addition, the sample was reused for a study of T cells in Graves' hyperthyroidism and ophthalmopathy.

The input for sequencing was peripheral blood mononuclear cells (PBMCs), taken at new diagnosis, from a patient treated with antithyroid drugs. The receptors originated from a woman in her twenties or thirties with Graves disease.

As DNA, the CDR3 is TGTGCCAGCAGCCCTCTGAATCGGCCAAGGGGCCAAGCCTACGAGCAGTACTTC. Translating it yields CASSPLNRPRGQAYEQYF. The rearrangement links TRBV11-2 to TRBJ2-7, with TRBD1 as a possible D gene (5 bases). Germline loops: CDR1 SGHAT, CDR2 FQNNGV. This CDR3 spans 18 amino acids. Trimming took off 5 bases at V and 2 bases at J, with 25 bases between the two ends.

There are many counts of this clonotype. This chain links TRBV7-9 with TRBJ2-7; TRBD1 might be the D (5 bases). CDR3 length equals 16 residues. Germline V gene data show CDR1 as SEHNR and CDR2 as FQNEAQ (reference sequence). Trimming removed 7 bases from V and 2 bases from J, with 21 bases in between. This chain's CDR3 is CASTSVSAGLTYEQYF. CDR3 bases: TGTGCCAGCACCTCTGTGAGCGCAGGGCTTACCTACGAGCAGTACTTC.

This clonotype has a count of ten or more. The chain couples TRBV11-2 to TRBJ1-2, with TRBD1 matching 7 bases. CDR1 SGHAT and CDR2 FQNNGV come from the germline V gene. CDR3 length: 16 amino acids. V lost 0 bases to trimming and J lost 3 bases; unmatched junction nucleotides: 7. CDR3 in amino acids: CASSLDRAGGHYGYTF. The CDR3, as DNA: TGTGCCAGCAGCTTAGATCGGGCAGGGGGTCACTATGGCTACACCTTC.

This chain joins TRBV2 and TRBJ1-5; TRBD1 might be the D (6 bases). Trimming shortened V by 5 bases and J by 1 base, and 18 bases separated the two germline ends. Germline assignment: CDR1 SNHLY and CDR2 FYNNEI. This CDR3 is built from 17 residues. This chain's CDR3 is CASSTGVGGGSNQPQHF. CDR3 coding DNA: TGTGCCAGCAGTACCGGGGTAGGAGGGGGAAGCAATCAGCCCCAGCATTTT.

Many counts were recorded for this clonotype. This chain links TRBV19 with TRBJ2-2; 11 bases map to TRBD1. CDR1 is LNHDA and CDR2 is SQIVND in the germline V gene (reference sequence). J lost 4 bases, V lost 7 bases, and 2 bases had no gene match. CDR3 length: 14 residues. The CDR3: CASTGTGGTGELFF. The CDR3 DNA is TGTGCCAGTACCGGGACAGGGGGCACCGGGGAGCTGTTTTTT.

This clonotype was recorded many times. J is TRBJ2-1 and V is TRBV28, with 10 bases aligning to TRBD1. V trimming: 8 bases; J trimming: 9 bases; junction bases outside the gene matches: 13. The CDR3 spans 15 residues. The V gene's germline CDR1 is MDHEN and CDR2 SYDVKM. The chain's CDR3 is CASGPDRGSYGEQFF. DNA of the CDR3: TGTGCCAGCGGGCCGGACAGGGGGTCGTATGGTGAGCAGTTCTTC.

This clonotype was detected ten times or more. The chain joins TRBV18 to TRBJ1-1, with 7 positions matching TRBD1. Germline CDR1 and CDR2: KGHSH and LQKENI. V was clipped by 2 bases and J by 8 bases; unmatched bases: 11. This CDR3 has 15 residues. The CDR3 region has the DNA TGTGCCAGCTCACCAACGGGACAGAGGGCCTCCGAAGCTTTCTTT. It yields the protein CASSPTGQRASEAFF.

With regard to this clonotype: The CDR3 carries no conserved terminal phenylalanine or tryptophan, so it likely arises from a read error. The chain is built from TRBV10-2 and TRBJ1-5, with TRBD1 as a possible D gene (5 bases). This CDR3 contains 14 residues. CDR1 is WSHSY, CDR2 SAAADI, per germline. Trimming took off 8 bases at V and 0 bases at J, with 11 bases between the two ends. The CDR3 reads CASGGVYSNQPQHL. DNA for the CDR3: TGCGCCAGCGGAGGGGTGTATAGCAATCAGCCCCAGCATCTT.

V gene TRBV27 combines with J gene TRBJ1-3, with a possible D match to TRBD1 (6 bases). Trimming removed 7 bases at V and 4 bases at J, with 14 bases between. Per the germline V gene, CDR1 is MNHEY and CDR2 is SMNVEV (reference sequence). The CDR3 has 14 amino acids. CDR3 sequence reads: CASTGAWAGNTIYF. As DNA, the CDR3 is TGTGCCAGCACGGGGGCGTGGGCCGGAAACACCATATATTTT.

In this sample, this clonotype turned up many times. The chain uses TRBV4-1 and TRBJ2-5; D is unclear. This CDR3 is built from 14 residues. Germline CDR1 MGHRA, CDR2 YSYEKL. With 4 bases removed from V and 1 base from J, the gap between germline ends came to 10 bases. CDR3 amino acids: CASSRGDTQETQYF. The CDR3 region has the DNA TGCGCCAGCAGCCGAGGCGACACCCAAGAGACCCAGTACTTC.

This clonotype was observed at least ten times. The chain has TRBV7-2 and TRBJ1-6; D uncertain. The V end lost 2 bases, the J end lost 14 bases, and 13 bases lay between the germline ends. The CDR3 contains 13 residues. CDR1 is SGHTA and CDR2 is FQGNSA in the germline V gene. DNA for the CDR3: TGTGCCAGCAGCTTAAATCTGCGGCCTGCCCTCCACTTT. Protein sequence: CASSLNLRPALHF.

This clonotype was picked up many times. CDR3 residues: CSARDPRTRGFTDTQYF. CDR3 bases: TGCAGTGCTAGAGATCCGAGGACGCGAGGGTTCACAGATACGCAGTATTTT. J is TRBJ2-3 and V is TRBV20-1; D is possibly TRBD2 (5 bases). V was pared by 0 bases and J by 2 bases, with 18 bases between. The CDR3 length is 17 residues. Germline CDR1 reads DFQATT; CDR2 reads SNEGSKA (reference sequence).

This clonotype was counted at least ten times. The CDR3 sequence is CASSSSGFPDTQYF. In nucleotides, the CDR3 is TGTGCCAGCAGCTCCTCAGGATTCCCAGATACGCAGTATTTT. The chain joins TRBV7-9 to TRBJ2-3; D ambiguous. V was pared by 4 bases and J by 4 bases, with 12 bases between. In germline, CDR1 is SEHNR, CDR2 FQNEAQ (reference sequence). There are 14 residues in the CDR3.

The V gene is TRBV6-1, the J gene TRBJ2-7; 8 bases are a match to TRBD2. V shed 5 bases, J shed 0 bases, and the junction held 3 bases outside the gene matches. CDR3 length: 14 amino acids. In germline, CDR1 is MNHNS, CDR2 SASEGT. In nucleotides, the CDR3 is TGTGCCAGCAGTCTGACTAGCGTCTCCTACGAGCAGTACTTC. This codes for CASSLTSVSYEQYF.

This clonotype showed up just a few times. A much larger clone sits a single nucleotide away, making a read error possible. V and J are TRBV29-1 and TRBJ1-1; 9 bases match TRBD1. Unmatched junction bases numbered 10, after V lost 6 bases and J lost 5 bases. The germline CDR1 and CDR2 sequences are SQVTM and ANQGSEA. The CDR3 spans 14 residues. Written as DNA, the CDR3 is TGCAGCGTCTCGACGGGACAGGGCCTAACTGAAGCTTTCTTT. Its translation: CSVSTGQGLTEAFF. Together with reference TRBV29-1 and TRBJ1-1, the CDR3 gives the full variable domain: SAVISQKPSRDICQRGTSLTIQCQVDSQVTMMFWYRQQPGQSLTLIATANQGSEATYESGFVIDKFPISRPNLTFSTLTVSNMSPEDSSIYLCSVSTGQGLTEAFFGQGTRLTVV.

This clonotype was seen ten or more times. The chain has TRBV28 and TRBJ1-6, with D hard to call. Germline loops: CDR1 MDHEN, CDR2 SYDVKM. CDR3 length: 13 amino acids. Trimming stripped 11 bases from V and 0 bases from J, with 8 bases between. The CDR3 nucleotides read TGTGCCTGCTGGAGCTCCTATAATTCACCCCTCCACTTT. Translated, it gives CACWSSYNSPLHF.

The sample holds many counts of this clonotype. V usage is TRBV12-3 or TRBV12-4 and J usage is TRBJ2-1, with 11 bases lining up with TRBD1. The CDR3 has 18 amino acids. J gave up 3 bases and V 7 bases, and 14 bases lay outside the gene matches. The CDR3: CASTPRTGGVVGYNEQFF. Here the CDR3 DNA reads TGTGCCAGCACCCCCCGGACAGGGGGCGTGGTGGGCTACAATGAGCAGTTCTTC.

The CDR3: CAISRDGVGGNTIYF. DNA for the CDR3: TGTGCCATCAGCCGGGACGGGGTTGGCGGAAACACCATATATTTT. This chain uses TRBV10-3 with TRBJ1-3; D possibly corresponds to TRBD1 (5 bases). The CDR3 sequence is 15 residues long. The V gene's germline CDR1 is ENHRY and CDR2 SYGVKD. V lost 6 bases, J lost 4 bases, and 16 bases lay in between.

The sample holds many counts of this clonotype. The chain joins TRBV4-2 to TRBJ2-3, with unresolved D. Germline CDR1 LGHNA, CDR2 YNFKEQ. This CDR3 comprises 13 residues. The V end lost 0 bases, the J end lost 5 bases, and 6 bases lay between the germline ends. The CDR3, as DNA: TGTGCCAGCAGCCAAGAGCTGGTAGATACGCAGTATTTT. Its translation is CASSQELVDTQYF.

This clonotype was found a few times. This sequence joins TRBV19 and TRBJ1-5, with a tentative D call TRBD1 (6 bases). Germline V gives CDR1 LNHDA, CDR2 SQIVND (reference sequence). Trimming removed 10 bases from V and 1 base from J, with 17 bases in between. This CDR3 is built from 15 residues. This CDR3 is CATKPRGASNQPQHF. Written as DNA, the CDR3 is TGTGCCACCAAACCGAGGGGGGCAAGCAATCAGCCCCAGCATTTT.

In this sample, this clonotype turned up many times. The gene calls are TRBV19 and TRBJ1-5, with D perhaps TRBD1 (5 bases). Per germline, CDR1 LNHDA and CDR2 SQIVND (reference sequence). The CDR3 is 15 residues long. V was shortened by 5 bases and J by 0 bases, with 11 bases between the two germline ends. CDR3: CASSGRRGSNQPQHF. The CDR3 bases are TGTGCCAGTAGTGGTCGTAGGGGTAGCAATCAGCCCCAGCATTTT.

This rearrangement joins TRBV7-6 to TRBJ1-3, with a tentative D call TRBD1 (6 bases). V gave up 3 bases and J gave up 0 bases, with 18 bases separating them. There are 18 residues in the CDR3. Germline V gene sequence: CDR1 SGHVS, CDR2 FNYEAQ. The CDR3 sequence is CASSFEVGGPFSGNTIYF. CDR3 nucleotide sequence: TGTGCCAGCAGCTTCGAGGTGGGGGGCCCCTTCTCTGGAAACACCATATATTTT.

The chain recombines TRBV2 with TRBJ2-7; 9 bases line up with TRBD1. CDR3 length equals 13 residues. With V trimmed by 7 bases and J by 1 base, 2 bases remained unmatched. In germline, CDR1 is SNHLY, CDR2 FYNNEI. The CDR3 DNA reads as TGTGCCAGCACGGGACAGGGATCCTACGAGCAGTACTTC. Its protein product is CASTGQGSYEQYF. The whole variable domain, filled in from reference TRBV2 and TRBJ2-7, reads EPEVTQTPSHQVTQMGQEVILRCVPISNHLYFYWYRQILGQKVEFLVSFYNNEISEKSEIFDDQFSVERPDGSNFTLKIRSTKLEDSAMYFCASTGQGSYEQYFGPGTRLTVT.

This clonotype was counted ten times or more. The rearrangement uses TRBV19 and TRBJ2-1; 9 positions agree with TRBD2. There are 15 residues in the CDR3. Germline lookup yields CDR1 LNHDA and CDR2 SQIVND (reference sequence). V was clipped by 5 bases and J by 2 bases; unmatched bases: 4. The CDR3 nucleotides are TGTGCCAGTAGTCCCGGGACTAGCCCCTACAATGAGCAGTTCTTC. It codes for CASSPGTSPYNEQFF.

This clonotype was found many times. V and J are TRBV10-3 and TRBJ2-7; D unresolved. Germline V gene lookup returns CDR1 ENHRY and CDR2 SYGVKD. The CDR3 is made up of 13 amino acids. With 1 base removed from V and 6 bases from J, the gap between germline ends came to 10 bases. CDR3 region: CAISEYSPPEQYF. The CDR3 DNA sequence: TGTGCCATCAGTGAGTATTCCCCGCCCGAGCAGTACTTC.

This clonotype occurred a few times. V is TRBV14 and J is TRBJ1-2; 8 bases fit TRBD1. V dropped 4 bases and J dropped 8; count of bases not matched to a gene: 6. Germline V gives CDR1 SGHDN, CDR2 FVKESK. The CDR3 covers 13 residues. The CDR3 spells CASSRMDREGYTF. In DNA, the CDR3 is TGTGCCAGCAGCCGGATGGACAGGGAAGGCTACACCTTC.

This clonotype showed up many times. The chain carries TRBV20-1 and TRBJ1-4; D may be TRBD1 (5 bases). The ends were cut back, 0 bases at V and 6 bases at J, with 14 bases in the middle. CDR3 size: 15 residues. Germline-derived CDR1 and CDR2 are DFQATT and SNEGSKA (reference sequence). The CDR3 loop reads CSARDGQGGYEKLFF. Here the CDR3 DNA reads TGCAGTGCTAGAGATGGGCAGGGCGGTTATGAAAAACTGTTTTTT.

The table lists this clonotype with many counts. The V call is TRBV10-3, the J call TRBJ2-3; TRBD2 matches at 13 bases. CDR1 ENHRY and CDR2 SYGVKD come from the germline V gene. The junction had 7 bases not matched to a gene; V was cut back by 7 bases and J by 6 bases. The CDR3 is 15 amino acids. CDR3 loop: CAINGLAGEVDTQYF. In nucleotides, the CDR3 is TGTGCCATCAATGGACTAGCGGGAGAGGTGGATACGCAGTATTTT.

In its sample, this clonotype was seen many times. The chain carries TRBV7-9 and TRBJ1-2; 7 bases match TRBD1. V was clipped by 5 bases and J by 6 bases; unmatched bases: 9. CDR3 length: 14 residues. CDR1 SEHNR and CDR2 FQNEAQ come from the germline V gene (reference sequence). CDR3 DNA: TGTGCCAGCAGCGGACAGGCGGGGTATAATGGCTACACCTTC. As protein: CASSGQAGYNGYTF.

At least ten counts were recorded for this clonotype. The V and J genes are TRBV6-1 and TRBJ2-2, with D tentatively TRBD2 (6 bases). Deletions cut 7 bases from V and 0 bases from J, with 15 bases between. This CDR3 contains 16 residues. Germline V gene sequence: CDR1 MNHNS, CDR2 SASEGT. The CDR3 reads CASNFAGLANTGELFF. CDR3 DNA: TGTGCCAGCAATTTTGCGGGATTAGCGAACACCGGGGAGCTGTTTTTT.

This clonotype was found many times. J is TRBJ1-2 and V is TRBV4-1; 7 nucleotides match TRBD1. V was clipped by 3 bases and J by 2 bases; unmatched bases: 9. The CDR3 has 16 residues. CDR1 MGHRA and CDR2 YSYEKL come from the germline V gene. The DNA of the CDR3 is TGCGCCAGCAGCCAGGGTCCGACAGGGAACAACTATGGCTACACCTTC. Translating gives CASSQGPTGNNYGYTF.

The table lists this clonotype with many counts. This sequence joins TRBV27 and TRBJ1-1, with unresolved D. CDR3 length: 15 amino acids. V shed 3 bases and J shed 1 base, with 12 bases lying between them. Germline CDR1 MNHEY, CDR2 SMNVEV (reference sequence). CDR3 amino acids: CASSLSTSRNTEAFF. Written as DNA, the CDR3 is TGTGCCAGCAGTTTGTCGACAAGCCGGAACACTGAAGCTTTCTTT.